This T cell receptor (beta chain) appears in the sequencing data of a study of blood T cell repertoires in COVID-19. Study details: Researchers got acute and convalescent COVID-19 samples from the United States, Italy and Spain. The cDNA or gDNA used as material had been derived from T cells, B-cell-depleted T cells, or PBMCs.

In the original workflow: It was from reference gene primer amplification that nucleated cell counts were estimated. Assay: immunoSEQ multiplex PCR; the TCRdb copy retains only in-frame clones and omits some. That table is the source of V, J and clone size, and D and trimming were worked out from the DNA. The data hold approximately 470,000 clones, with 70% to 90% observed a single time. The CDR3 has 13 residues. Germline V gene sequence: CDR1 SGHTA, CDR2 FQGTGA. V lost 1 base and J lost 6, with 8 bases in between. About this clone itself: Given a much more abundant clone one base away, this may be a read error. Different DNA sequences within this sample yield the same CDR3.

The origin of this receptor is a human donor in a cohort sampled during active COVID-19. Sequenced sample: peripheral blood. This rearrangement joins TRBV7-3 to TRBJ2-3; D may be TRBD2 (5 bases). The CDR3 spells CASSLNPGDTQYF. The CDR3 region has the DNA TGTGCCAGCAGCTTAAATCCGGGGGATACGCAGTATTTT.